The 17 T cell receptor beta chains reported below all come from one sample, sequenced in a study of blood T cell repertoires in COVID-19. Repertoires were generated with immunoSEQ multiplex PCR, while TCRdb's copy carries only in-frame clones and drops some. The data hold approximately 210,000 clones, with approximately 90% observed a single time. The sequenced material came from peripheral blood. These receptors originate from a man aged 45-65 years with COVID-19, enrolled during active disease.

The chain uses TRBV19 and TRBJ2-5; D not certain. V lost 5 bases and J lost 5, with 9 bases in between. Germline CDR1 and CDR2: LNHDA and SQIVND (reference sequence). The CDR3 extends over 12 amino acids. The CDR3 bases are TGTGCCAGTAGTCTTTCCGGGGAGACCCAGTACTTC. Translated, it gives CASSLSGETQYF.

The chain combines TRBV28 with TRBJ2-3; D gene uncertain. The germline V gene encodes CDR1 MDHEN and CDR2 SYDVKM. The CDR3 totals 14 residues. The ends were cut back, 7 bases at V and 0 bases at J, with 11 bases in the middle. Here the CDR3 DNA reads TGTGCCAGCACATCCCAGTCTAGCACAGATACGCAGTATTTT. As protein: CASTSQSSTDTQYF.

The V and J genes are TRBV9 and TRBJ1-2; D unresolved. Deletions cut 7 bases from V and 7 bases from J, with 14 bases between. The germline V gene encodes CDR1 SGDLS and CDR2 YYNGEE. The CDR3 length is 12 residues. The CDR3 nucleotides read TGTGCCAGCTCGGGTGGGAGTGCTGGCTACACCTTC. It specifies CASSGGSAGYTF.

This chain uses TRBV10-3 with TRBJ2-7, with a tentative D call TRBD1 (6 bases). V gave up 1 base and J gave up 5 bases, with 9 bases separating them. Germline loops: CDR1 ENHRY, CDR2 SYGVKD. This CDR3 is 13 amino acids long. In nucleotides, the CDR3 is TGTGCCATCAGTGAGTTTCCAGGGGACGAGCAGTACTTC. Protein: CAISEFPGDEQYF.

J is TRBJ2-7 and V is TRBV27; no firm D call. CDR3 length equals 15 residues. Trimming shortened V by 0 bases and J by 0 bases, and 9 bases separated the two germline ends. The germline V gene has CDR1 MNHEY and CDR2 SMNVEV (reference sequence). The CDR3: CASSLSELNSYEQYF. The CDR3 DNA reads TGTGCCAGCAGTTTATCGGAGCTTAACTCCTACGAGCAGTACTTC.

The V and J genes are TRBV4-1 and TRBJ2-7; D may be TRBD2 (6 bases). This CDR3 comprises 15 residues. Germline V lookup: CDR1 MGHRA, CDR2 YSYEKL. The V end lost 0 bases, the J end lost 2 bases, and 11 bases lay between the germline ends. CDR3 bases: TGCGCCAGCAGCCAAGACAACGGCGGGACCTACGAGCAGTACTTC. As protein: CASSQDNGGTYEQYF.

The CDR3 coding sequence is TGTGCCAGCAGTTACTTCCCCCAGGGGAGTTCACCCCTCCACTTT. Translation: CASSYFPQGSSPLHF. The J gene is TRBJ1-6, the V gene TRBV6-2 or TRBV6-3, with D possibly TRBD1 on 6 matching bases. There are 15 residues in the CDR3. Germline CDR1 MNHEY, CDR2 SVGEGT. The V gene lost 1 base and the J gene lost 9 bases, with 13 bases spanning the gap.

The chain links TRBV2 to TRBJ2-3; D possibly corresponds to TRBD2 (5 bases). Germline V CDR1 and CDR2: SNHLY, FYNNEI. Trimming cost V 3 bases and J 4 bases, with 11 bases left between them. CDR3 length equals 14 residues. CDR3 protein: CASSDFGAADTQYF. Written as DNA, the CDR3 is TGTGCCAGCAGTGATTTCGGAGCGGCAGATACGCAGTATTTT. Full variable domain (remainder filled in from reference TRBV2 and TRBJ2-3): EPEVTQTPSHQVTQMGQEVILRCVPISNHLYFYWYRQILGQKVEFLVSFYNNEISEKSEIFDDQFSVERPDGSNFTLKIRSTKLEDSAMYFCASSDFGAADTQYFGPGTRLTVL.

The CDR3 region has the DNA TGTGCCAGCAGCTTAGCGCAGGCCGGGGGTGCTTTCTTT. Residues: CASSLAQAGGAFF. The chain carries TRBV7-6 and TRBJ1-1, with D perhaps matching TRBD1 (5 bases). Trimming took 0 bases from V and 11 from J, leaving 13 bases between them. Looked up from germline, CDR1 is SGHVS and CDR2 is FNYEAQ. The CDR3 is made up of 13 amino acids.

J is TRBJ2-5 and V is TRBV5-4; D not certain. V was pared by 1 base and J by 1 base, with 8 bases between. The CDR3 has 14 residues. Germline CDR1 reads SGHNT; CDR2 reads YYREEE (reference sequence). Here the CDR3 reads CASSLSPGQETQYF. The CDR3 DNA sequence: TGTGCCAGCAGCTTGTCCCCAGGCCAAGAGACCCAGTACTTC.

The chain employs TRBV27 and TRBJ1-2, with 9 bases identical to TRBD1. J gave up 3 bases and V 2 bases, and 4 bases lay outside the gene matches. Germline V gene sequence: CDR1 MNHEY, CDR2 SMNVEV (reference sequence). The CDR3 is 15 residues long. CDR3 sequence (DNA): TGTGCCAGCAGTTTAGTTGGGACAGGGCACTATGGCTACACCTTC. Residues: CASSLVGTGHYGYTF.

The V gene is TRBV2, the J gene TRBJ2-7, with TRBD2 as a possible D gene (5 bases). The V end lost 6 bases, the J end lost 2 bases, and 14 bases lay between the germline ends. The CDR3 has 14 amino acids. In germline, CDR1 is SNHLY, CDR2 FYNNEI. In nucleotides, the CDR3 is TGTGCCAGCAGGGCGGGTAGCCTGGCCTACGAGCAGTACTTC. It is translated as CASRAGSLAYEQYF.

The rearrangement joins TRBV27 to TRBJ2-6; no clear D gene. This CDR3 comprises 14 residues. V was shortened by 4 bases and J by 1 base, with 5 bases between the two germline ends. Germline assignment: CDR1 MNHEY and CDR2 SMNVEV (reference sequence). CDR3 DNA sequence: TGTGCCAGCAGTTCTTATTCTGGGGCCAACGTCCTGACTTTC. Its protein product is CASSSYSGANVLTF.

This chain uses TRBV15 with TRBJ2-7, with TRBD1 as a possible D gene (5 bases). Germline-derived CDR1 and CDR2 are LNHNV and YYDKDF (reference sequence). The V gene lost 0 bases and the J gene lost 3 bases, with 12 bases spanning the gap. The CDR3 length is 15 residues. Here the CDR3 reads CATSRDTAGFYEQYF. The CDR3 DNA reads TGTGCCACCAGCAGAGATACGGCAGGGTTCTACGAGCAGTACTTC.

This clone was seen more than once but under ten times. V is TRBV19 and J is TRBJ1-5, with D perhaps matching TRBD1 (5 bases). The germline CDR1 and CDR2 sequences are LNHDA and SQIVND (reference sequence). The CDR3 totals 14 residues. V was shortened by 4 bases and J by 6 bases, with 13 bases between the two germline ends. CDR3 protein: CASSTPRGFQPQHF. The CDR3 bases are TGTGCCAGTAGTACTCCACGGGGGTTTCAGCCCCAGCATTTT.

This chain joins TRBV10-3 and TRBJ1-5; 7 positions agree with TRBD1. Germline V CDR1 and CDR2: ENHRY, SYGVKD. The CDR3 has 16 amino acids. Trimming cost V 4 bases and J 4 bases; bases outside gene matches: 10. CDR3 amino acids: CAISAEPGGSNQPQHF. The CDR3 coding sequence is TGTGCCATCAGTGCAGAACCAGGGGGGTCAAATCAGCCCCAGCATTTT.

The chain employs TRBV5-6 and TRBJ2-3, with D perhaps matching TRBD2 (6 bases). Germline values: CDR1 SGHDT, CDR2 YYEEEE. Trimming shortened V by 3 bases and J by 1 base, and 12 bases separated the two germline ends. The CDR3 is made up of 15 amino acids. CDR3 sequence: CASSYSVAGTDTQYF. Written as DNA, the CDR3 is TGTGCCAGCAGCTATAGTGTAGCGGGCACAGATACGCAGTATTTT.